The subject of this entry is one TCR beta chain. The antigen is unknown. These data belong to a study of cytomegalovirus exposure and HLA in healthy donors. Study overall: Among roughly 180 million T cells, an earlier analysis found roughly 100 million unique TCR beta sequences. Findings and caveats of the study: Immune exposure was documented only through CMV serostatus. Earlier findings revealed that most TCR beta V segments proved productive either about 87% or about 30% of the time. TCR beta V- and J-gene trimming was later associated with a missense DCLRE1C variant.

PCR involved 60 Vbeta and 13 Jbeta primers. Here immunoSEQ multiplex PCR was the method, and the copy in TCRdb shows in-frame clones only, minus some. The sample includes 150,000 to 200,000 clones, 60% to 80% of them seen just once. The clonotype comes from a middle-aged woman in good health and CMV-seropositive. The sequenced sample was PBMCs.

This CDR3 is CASSMEGIGDRGREKLFF. The CDR3 DNA reads TGCGCCAGCAGCATGGAAGGGATTGGGGACAGGGGGCGCGAAAAACTGTTTTTT. The chain is built from TRBV5-1 and TRBJ1-4, with TRBD1 matching 12 bases. This CDR3 region has 18 residues. J gave up 8 bases and V 4 bases, and 15 bases lay outside the gene matches. Germline V gene data show CDR1 as SGHRS and CDR2 as YFSETQ.